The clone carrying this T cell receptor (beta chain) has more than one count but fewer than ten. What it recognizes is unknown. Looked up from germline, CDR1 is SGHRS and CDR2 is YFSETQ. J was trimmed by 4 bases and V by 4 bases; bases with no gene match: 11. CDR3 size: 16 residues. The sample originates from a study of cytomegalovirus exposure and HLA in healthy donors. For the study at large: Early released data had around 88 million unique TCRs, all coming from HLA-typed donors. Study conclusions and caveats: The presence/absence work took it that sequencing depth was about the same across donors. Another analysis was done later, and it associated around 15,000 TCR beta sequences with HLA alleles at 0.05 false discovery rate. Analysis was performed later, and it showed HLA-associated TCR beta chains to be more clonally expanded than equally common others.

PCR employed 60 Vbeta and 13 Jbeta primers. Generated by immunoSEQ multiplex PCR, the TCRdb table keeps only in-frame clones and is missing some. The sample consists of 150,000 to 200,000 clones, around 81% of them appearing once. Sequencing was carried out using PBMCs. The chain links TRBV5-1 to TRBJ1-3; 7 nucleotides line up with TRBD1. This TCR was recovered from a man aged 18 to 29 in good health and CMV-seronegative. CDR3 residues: CASSTGQAISGNTIYF. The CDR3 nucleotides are TGCGCCAGCAGCACCGGACAGGCGATTTCAGGAAACACCATATATTTT. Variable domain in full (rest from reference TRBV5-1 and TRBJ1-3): KAGVTQTPRYLIKTRGQQVTLSCSPISGHRSVSWYQQTPGQGLQFLFEYFSETQRNKGNFPGRFSGRQFSNSRSEMNVSTLELGDSALYLCASSTGQAISGNTIYFGEGSWLTVV.